This T cell receptor beta chain derives from a study of blood T cell repertoires in COVID-19. Only in-frame clones appear in the TCRdb table, and some are missing; sequencing was by immunoSEQ multiplex PCR. The table records around 310,000 clones, 70% to 90% of them present only once. This CDR3 contains 11 residues. Trimming stripped 6 bases from V and 6 bases from J, with 8 bases between. Germline loops: CDR1 LNHNV, CDR2 YYDKDF (reference sequence). The material sequenced was peripheral blood. This TCR was recovered from a woman in her sixties or seventies with acute or convalescent COVID-19. V usage is TRBV15 and J usage is TRBJ1-1, with no clear D. CDR3 DNA sequence: TGTGCCACCAGGCTCGAGTCTGAAGCTTTCTTT. Its translation is CATRLESEAFF.